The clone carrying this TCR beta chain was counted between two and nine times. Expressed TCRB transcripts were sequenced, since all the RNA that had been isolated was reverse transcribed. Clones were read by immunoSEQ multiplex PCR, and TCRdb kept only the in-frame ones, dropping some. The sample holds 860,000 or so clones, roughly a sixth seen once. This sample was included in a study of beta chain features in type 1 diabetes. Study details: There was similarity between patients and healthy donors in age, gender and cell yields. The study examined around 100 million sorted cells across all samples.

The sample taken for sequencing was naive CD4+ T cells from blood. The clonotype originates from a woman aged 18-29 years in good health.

This CDR3 reads CASSTDWSFIGEQFF. For the CDR3, the DNA is TGTGCCAGCAGCACAGACTGGAGTTTCATCGGTGAGCAGTTCTTC. The gene calls are TRBV9 and TRBJ2-1, with D hard to call. Trimming cost V 4 bases and J 9 bases, with 20 bases left between them. The CDR3 sequence is 15 residues long. The germline V gene has CDR1 SGDLS and CDR2 YYNGEE.